The 27 T cell receptor beta chains in this list originate from one sample, sequenced in a study of T cell repertoires in cytomegalovirus infection. TCRdb re-analysed the reads in MiXCR, keeping a single row per CDR3 protein. The sample has 150,000 or so distinct CDR3 sequences; 17% are singletons. What was sequenced was CD8+ T cells from PBMCs. Receptors originate from a human donor in good health (CMV status not recorded). Some clones in this sample may be carry-over from other donors' samples.

J is TRBJ2-7 and V is TRBV28, with D maybe TRBD2 (7 bases). Germline CDR1 MDHEN, CDR2 SYDVKM. The ends were cut back, 7 bases at V and 0 bases at J, with 19 bases in the middle. This CDR3 comprises 16 residues. CDR3 DNA: TGTGCCAGCACTCCGTCCGGGGGGCTCTCCTCCTACGAGCAGTACTTC. Its protein product is CASTPSGGLSSYEQYF. Together with reference TRBV28 and TRBJ2-7, the CDR3 gives the full variable domain: DVKVTQSSRYLVKRTGEKVFLECVQDMDHENMFWYRQDPGLGLRLIYFSYDVKMKEKGDIPEGYSVSREKKERFSLILESASTNQTSMYLCASTPSGGLSSYEQYFGPGTRLTVT.

This clonotype was observed a few times. The V gene is TRBV12-3 or TRBV12-4, the J gene TRBJ2-5; D is ambiguous. The CDR3 is 9 residues long. The V and J ends lost 5 bases and 6 bases respectively, with 1 base between them. The CDR3 nucleotides read TGTGCCAGCAGTCAGACCCAGTACTTC. It encodes CASSQTQYF.

The sample holds a few counts of this clonotype. The genes are TRBV7-2 and TRBJ2-2; 8 bases are a match to TRBD2. V lost 5 bases and J lost 7; bases outside the gene matches: 9. Per germline, CDR1 SGHTA and CDR2 FQGNSA. The CDR3 is 15 residues long. CDR3 loop: CASSLLGLGDGELFF. CDR3 nucleotides: TGTGCCAGCAGCCTCCTGGGACTAGGGGACGGGGAGCTGTTTTTT.

This clonotype was observed a few times. The V gene is TRBV28, the J gene TRBJ1-2; D not resolved. Germline lookup yields CDR1 MDHEN and CDR2 SYDVKM. CDR3 length equals 16 residues. Trimming shortened V by 2 bases and J by 8 bases, and 21 bases separated the two germline ends. The CDR3 sequence is CASSLIGGSLDRGYTF. The CDR3 DNA is TGTGCCAGCAGTTTAATAGGCGGGAGCTTAGATCGAGGCTACACCTTC.

This clonotype was seen a handful of times. The chain combines TRBV13 with TRBJ1-1; D might be TRBD1 (6 bases). The CDR3 is made up of 13 amino acids. V dropped 6 bases and J dropped 4 bases, with 12 bases sitting between them. From germline, CDR1 is PRHDT and CDR2 FYEKMQ (reference sequence). The CDR3 loop is CASRVGGGTEAFF. The CDR3 DNA follows: TGTGCCAGCAGAGTTGGGGGCGGCACTGAAGCTTTCTTT.

This clonotype was found a few times. V and J are TRBV27 and TRBJ1-2; D perhaps matches TRBD1 (6 bases). Trimming removed 4 bases from V and 0 bases from J, with 9 bases in between. The germline gives CDR1 MNHEY, CDR2 SMNVEV (reference sequence). The length of the CDR3 is 14 residues. CDR3 in amino acids: CASSWTAANYGYTF. Here the CDR3 DNA reads TGTGCCAGCAGTTGGACAGCCGCTAACTATGGCTACACCTTC.

This clonotype showed up just a few times. The chain is built from TRBV6-2 or TRBV6-3 and TRBJ1-1; TRBD1 matches 8 bases. V dropped 6 bases and J dropped 2; count of bases not matched to a gene: 5. The germline V gene has CDR1 MNHEY and CDR2 SVGEGT. The CDR3 loop spans 14 amino acids. The CDR3 region is CASSPDRANTEAFF. CDR3 DNA: TGTGCCAGCAGCCCGGACAGGGCCAACACTGAAGCTTTCTTT.

This clonotype was seen a few times. This chain connects TRBV12-3 or TRBV12-4 to TRBJ2-7; D not resolved. V was cut by 3 bases and J by 7 bases, with 13 bases left in between. This CDR3 has 13 amino acids. The CDR3 is CASSFVGTEEQYF. CDR3 nucleotide sequence: TGTGCCAGCAGTTTTGTGGGAACGGAGGAGCAGTACTTC.

This clonotype was recorded a few times. The V call is TRBV6-2 or TRBV6-3, the J call TRBJ1-2; a weak D match, TRBD1 (6 bases). The CDR3 is made up of 16 amino acids. V was clipped by 5 bases and J by 6 bases, with 22 bases between them. Per germline, CDR1 MNHEY and CDR2 SVGEGT. The CDR3 region has the DNA TGTGCCAGCAGTACCCACCGGGACACCCTTTGGGATGGCTACACCTTC. This gives the protein CASSTHRDTLWDGYTF.

The J gene is TRBJ2-5, the V gene TRBV29-1; a weak D match, TRBD2 (5 bases). The CDR3 sequence is 12 residues long. Trimming removed 7 bases at V and 4 bases at J, with 13 bases between. Germline V CDR1 and CDR2: SQVTM, ANQGSEA. CDR3 coding DNA: TGCAGCGCTGGACCACGGGGAGAGACCCAGTACTTC. This encodes CSAGPRGETQYF.

This clonotype showed up just a few times. The chain employs TRBV28 and TRBJ1-1; the D is unclear. The ends were cut back, 8 bases at V and 2 bases at J, with 18 bases in the middle. Germline CDR1 is MDHEN and CDR2 is SYDVKM. The CDR3 is 15 residues long. The CDR3 spells CASGLELWPNTEAFF. For the CDR3, the DNA is TGTGCCAGCGGGCTGGAATTGTGGCCAAACACTGAAGCTTTCTTT.

The rearrangement uses TRBV7-6 and TRBJ2-3; perhaps TRBD1 as D (5 bases). The CDR3 contains 15 residues. Germline V lookup: CDR1 SGHVS, CDR2 FNYEAQ. The V end was cut by 5 bases, the J end by 2 bases, with 14 bases between. This CDR3 is CASSPYDRHTDTQYF. CDR3 bases: TGTGCCAGCAGCCCATACGACAGACACACAGATACGCAGTATTTT.

This clonotype was found a few times. CDR3 sequence reads: CASSRDLYEQYF. The CDR3 DNA is TGTGCCAGCAGCCGCGACTTGTACGAGCAGTACTTC. The V call is TRBV7-8, the J call TRBJ2-7; D is uncertain. The CDR3 is 12 amino acids. CDR1 SGHVS and CDR2 FQNEAQ come from the germline V gene. Trimming took 5 bases from V and 4 from J, leaving 9 bases between them.

In this sample, this clonotype turned up many times. This chain connects TRBV7-2 to TRBJ1-2; 7 nucleotides align to TRBD1. V dropped 3 bases and J dropped 6; count of bases not matched to a gene: 10. The CDR3 runs 15 residues. Germline CDR1 SGHTA, CDR2 FQGNSA. The CDR3 DNA is TGTGCCAGCAGCTTCCACGACAGGGAAACCAATGGCTACACCTTC. It is translated as CASSFHDRETNGYTF.

The chain employs TRBV11-2 and TRBJ1-1, with D unclear. V was pared by 1 base and J by 0 bases, with 9 bases between. This CDR3 comprises 15 residues. CDR1 is SGHAT, CDR2 FQNNGV, per germline. The CDR3 region has the DNA TGTGCCAGCAGCTTAGTCGGGATTATGAACACTGAAGCTTTCTTT. Translation gives CASSLVGIMNTEAFF.

The chain combines TRBV12-3 or TRBV12-4 with TRBJ2-6; D gene unclear. V was trimmed by 9 bases and J by 0 bases, leaving 6 bases between them. The CDR3 is made up of 13 amino acids. CDR3 residues: CASSFSGANVLTF. The CDR3 bases are TGTGCCAGTAGCTTCTCTGGGGCCAACGTCCTGACTTTC.

In this sample, this clonotype turned up a few times. V and J are TRBV9 and TRBJ2-7; 8 positions match TRBD2. The CDR3 has 14 residues. In germline, CDR1 is SGDLS, CDR2 YYNGEE. V lost 2 bases and J lost 0; bases outside the gene matches: 1. The CDR3 DNA sequence: TGTGCCAGCAGCGTTAGCGGGAACTCCTACGAGCAGTACTTC. It codes for CASSVSGNSYEQYF.

Only a few counts were recorded for this clonotype. The chain has TRBV12-3 or TRBV12-4 and TRBJ2-1; TRBD2 matches at 8 bases. CDR3 length equals 14 residues. V was pared by 6 bases and J by 7 bases, with 8 bases of the junction left unmatched. The CDR3 DNA follows: TGTGCCAGCAGGAGCGGGGGTCTACGGAATGAGCAGTTCTTC. As protein: CASRSGGLRNEQFF.

The chain employs TRBV6-1 and TRBJ2-7; D unresolved. This CDR3 spans 11 amino acids. V was cut by 3 bases and J by 2 bases, with 2 bases left in between. Germline CDR1 reads MNHNS; CDR2 reads SASEGT. CDR3 sequence reads: CASSDPYEQYF. The CDR3 DNA follows: TGTGCCAGCAGTGATCCCTACGAGCAGTACTTC.

The chain couples TRBV28 to TRBJ2-4; 10 bases line up with TRBD2. V was pared by 3 bases and J by 13 bases, with 6 bases of the junction left unmatched. The CDR3 is 13 amino acids. Germline assignment: CDR1 MDHEN and CDR2 SYDVKM. The CDR3 DNA is TGTGCCAGCAGTTTGGGTAGCGGGAGGCCACAGTACTTC. It translates to CASSLGSGRPQYF. Looking up the rest from reference TRBV28 and TRBJ2-4 gives the full variable domain: DVKVTQSSRYLVKRTGEKVFLECVQDMDHENMFWYRQDPGLGLRLIYFSYDVKMKEKGDIPEGYSVSREKKERFSLILESASTNQTSMYLCASSLGSGRPQYFGAGTRLSVL.

In its sample, this clonotype was seen a few times. The rearrangement joins TRBV5-6 to TRBJ1-2; the match to TRBD1 covers 7 bases. V gave up 4 bases and J gave up 6 bases; unmatched junction bases: 6. Germline CDR1 and CDR2: SGHDT and YYEEEE. The CDR3 consists of 13 residues. The CDR3 sequence is CASSPDREHGYTF. As DNA, the CDR3 is TGTGCCAGCAGCCCAGACAGGGAACATGGCTACACCTTC.

This clonotype appeared a few times. The chain has TRBV29-1 and TRBJ2-6; unclear D gene. Per the germline V gene, CDR1 is SQVTM and CDR2 is ANQGSEA. The CDR3 loop spans 12 amino acids. V dropped 5 bases and J dropped 4 bases, with 6 bases sitting between them. CDR3 amino acids: CSVPAGANVLTF. The CDR3 nucleotides read TGCAGCGTTCCGGCCGGGGCCAACGTCCTGACTTTC.

The J gene is TRBJ1-1, the V gene TRBV7-9; weak D call: TRBD1 (5 bases). The germline V gene encodes CDR1 SEHNR and CDR2 FQNEAQ (reference sequence). Trimming left V 3 bases short and J 8 bases short, with 7 bases between. The CDR3 contains 11 residues. This CDR3 is CASSFRAEAFF. DNA for the CDR3: TGTGCCAGCAGCTTCAGGGCCGAAGCTTTCTTT. Looking up the rest from reference TRBV7-9 and TRBJ1-1 gives the full variable domain: DTGVSQNPRHKITKRGQNVTFRCDPISEHNRLYWYRQTLGQGPEFLTYFQNEAQLEKSRLLSDRFSAERPKGSFSTLEIQRTEQGDSAMYLCASSFRAEAFFGQGTRLTVV.

This clonotype was observed a few times. The chain combines TRBV7-9 with TRBJ1-1; possibly TRBD1 for D (6 bases). From germline, CDR1 is SEHNR and CDR2 FQNEAQ (reference sequence). V was cut by 7 bases and J by 7 bases, with 10 bases left in between. The CDR3 contains 11 residues. The CDR3 DNA follows: TGTGCCAGCACCGACAGGTTTGAAGCTTTCTTT. Translation gives CASTDRFEAFF.

This clonotype was detected many times. The J gene is TRBJ2-5, the V gene TRBV7-2, with unresolved D. CDR1 is SGHTA, CDR2 FQGNSA, per germline. The CDR3 covers 13 residues. V was cut by 3 bases and J by 1 base, with 6 bases left in between. CDR3: CASSLTVQETQYF. CDR3 nucleotide sequence: TGTGCCAGCAGCTTGACTGTCCAAGAGACCCAGTACTTC.

Only a few counts were recorded for this clonotype. The rearrangement links TRBV6-5 to TRBJ2-3; D uncertain. Germline CDR1 and CDR2: MNHEY and SVGAGI. The V gene lost 0 bases and the J gene lost 2 bases, with 9 bases spanning the gap. The CDR3 covers 15 residues. The CDR3 here is CASSYSTSNTDTQYF. The CDR3 nucleotides are TGTGCCAGCAGTTACTCGACCTCTAACACAGATACGCAGTATTTT.

The chain employs TRBV7-9 and TRBJ1-1; 7 bases are a match to TRBD1. With 4 bases clipped from V and 2 bases from J, the junction kept 7 bases outside the gene matches. Germline assignment: CDR1 SEHNR and CDR2 FQNEAQ (reference sequence). The CDR3 covers 15 residues. The CDR3, as DNA: TGTGCCAGCAGCTCATCAGGGGGAGGAAACACTGAAGCTTTCTTT. The encoded protein is CASSSSGGGNTEAFF.